This TCR beta chain was captured by sequencing in a study of cytomegalovirus exposure and HLA in healthy donors. With 60 Vbeta and 13 Jbeta primers, the PCR was carried out. Under the authors' procedure: Some 10 million of the about 80 million unique TCR beta chains counted in a later analysis were shared. The protocol was immunoSEQ multiplex PCR, while the TCRdb copy is restricted to in-frame clones and leaves out a portion. Clone size and the V and J calls come from that table; the DNA yielded D and trimming. The repertoire has about 140,000 clones, 75% to 80% of them found once; the top ten carry around 1%. Germline values: CDR1 SGHNT, CDR2 YENEEA. The CDR3 totals 12 residues. Trimming took 7 bases from V and 6 from J, leaving 10 bases between them. Study results and caveats: DRB1 had the most TCR associations and HLA-C the fewest, a later analysis found, with rates varying by HLA locus. Among TCR beta chains of equal frequency, HLA-associated ones were more clonally expanded in a later analysis. In terms of immune exposure information, only CMV serostatus was available.

Comments on this clone: The antigen is not known.

The gene calls are TRBV11-3 and TRBJ2-1; tentatively, D is TRBD2 (5 bases). Sequencing was performed on PBMCs. The TCR originated in a male donor in good health and CMV-seronegative. CDR3 amino acids: CASNRGSNEQFF. The CDR3 DNA reads TGTGCCAGCAACCGAGGGAGCAATGAGCAGTTCTTC. Full variable domain (outside the CDR3, taken from reference TRBV11-3 and TRBJ2-1): EAGVVQSPRYKIIEKKQPVAFWCNPISGHNTLYWYLQNLGQGPELLIRYENEEAVDDSQLPKDRFSAERLKGVDSTLKIQPAELGDSAVYLCASNRGSNEQFFGPGTRLTVL.